This is a list of T cell receptor beta chains from one sample in a study of blood T cells in healthy people across ages. TCRdb reprocessed the 5' RACE reads with MiXCR, giving one entry per CDR3 protein. The table includes approximately 1.5 million distinct CDR3 sequences, roughly 32% detected once. Sequencing input: blood. The source is a woman in her twenties or thirties in good health. CDR3s include the opening cysteine and the closing phenylalanine or tryptophan. Clone sizes are given selectively: once, few, many, or a class where the clone is expanded.

cdr3_length,v_call,clone_size,j_call,cdr3_aa
15,TRBV20-1,few,TRBJ2-5,CSAAPSGGSQETQYF
13,TRBV7-9,few,TRBJ2-1,CASTLPGEFEQFF
13,TRBV12-3/TRBV12-4,many,TRBJ1-2,CASNLQGNYGYTF
12,TRBV20-1,few,TRBJ1-2,CSAKQGAAGYTF
14,TRBV20-1,NA,TRBJ2-2,CSASRTGGSGELFF
15,TRBV29-1,NA,TRBJ2-2,CSVGGGGTNTGELFF
14,TRBV12-5,NA,TRBJ2-1,CASGPGPPIDEQFF
17,TRBV2,few,TRBJ2-6,CASNQGQGVPGANVLTF
12,TRBV12-3/TRBV12-4,NA,TRBJ2-2,CAFREGAGELFF
15,TRBV5-1,few,TRBJ2-3,CASSLLPGRVDTQYF
16,TRBV27,NA,TRBJ1-1,CASRKGAGRGDTEAFF
14,TRBV6-6,many,TRBJ2-7,CASSKTSGGYEQYF
14,TRBV12-3/TRBV12-4,few,TRBJ1-6,CASSRDRKNSPLHF
18,TRBV7-9,NA,TRBJ1-2,CASSLTMGQGTLDYGYTF
15,TRBV5-1,few,TRBJ2-7,CASSPEGPPAYEQYF
12,TRBV3-1,NA,TRBJ2-1,CASSQGINEQFF
15,TRBV12-3/TRBV12-4,many,TRBJ2-3,CASSPWGGGPDTQYF
12,TRBV20-1,NA,TRBJ1-5,CSARAVDQPQHF
14,TRBV7-3,few,TRBJ1-1,CASSPQGGYTEAFF
17,TRBV7-9,few,TRBJ2-1,CASSDLKPGLGRNEQFF
15,TRBV13,NA,TRBJ2-2,CASSLEGTEAGELFF
14,TRBV28,NA,TRBJ1-2,CATRAYRVNYGYTF
11,TRBV28,NA,TRBJ1-4,CASRLYEKLFF
16,TRBV15,NA,TRBJ2-3,CATSERLAGGFDTQYF
15,TRBV12-3/TRBV12-4,few,TRBJ2-1,CAGSRGGTPYNEQFF
13,TRBV3-1,few,TRBJ1-1,CASRPAGNTEAFF
13,TRBV3-1,NA,TRBJ2-6,CASSQRTGGVLTF
16,TRBV3-1,NA,TRBJ2-5,CASSEGLAGFQETQYF
14,TRBV12-5,NA,TRBJ2-1,CASGPGGSYNEQFF
12,TRBV30,few,TRBJ2-5,CAWTLSRGTQYF
15,TRBV4-1,NA,TRBJ2-5,CASSQEGSDSETQYF
14,TRBV6-2/TRBV6-3,NA,TRBJ1-1,CASSTDRSSTEAFF
12,TRBV7-6,NA,TRBJ2-7,CAGSPGGYEQYF
11,TRBV2,few,TRBJ2-7,CASCGVYEQYF
17,TRBV11-2,few,TRBJ2-3,CASSSLGRGVVTDTQYF
15,TRBV2,NA,TRBJ2-1,CASSEAPRGDNERFF
15,TRBV25-1,few,TRBJ1-6,CASRPGGTKDSPLHF
15,TRBV7-9,NA,TRBJ2-2,CASSSQGVNTGELFF
15,TRBV29-1,NA,TRBJ1-1,CSVVGRGGEFAEAFF
14,TRBV30,NA,TRBJ1-5,CAWRGVGGLQPQHF